Listed here are 17 T cell receptor beta chains from one sample, sequenced in a study of cytomegalovirus exposure and HLA in healthy donors. It was with 60 Vbeta and 13 Jbeta primers that the PCR ran. Clones were sequenced by immunoSEQ multiplex PCR, and TCRdb holds only the in-frame ones, with some missing. The table has fewer than 250,000 clones, 77% seen once. The specimen sequenced was PBMCs. The receptors originated from a woman aged 30 to 39 in good health and CMV-seropositive.

V is TRBV5-4 and J is TRBJ2-7; TRBD2 agrees at 12 bases. Germline CDR1 and CDR2: SGHNT and YYREEE (reference sequence). CDR3 length: 15 amino acids. The V and J ends lost 0 bases and 7 bases, in that order; junction bases with no gene match: 5. CDR3 residues: CASSLATSGGFEQYF. CDR3 coding DNA: TGTGCCAGCAGCTTGGCGACTAGCGGGGGTTTTGAGCAGTACTTC.

The chain is built from TRBV29-1 and TRBJ2-1, with 7 bases aligning to TRBD1. V shed 7 bases, J shed 2 bases, and the junction held 11 bases outside the gene matches. Germline-derived CDR1 and CDR2 are SQVTM and ANQGSEA. The CDR3 length is 15 residues. This CDR3 reads CSGSAGTEPYNEQFF. As DNA, the CDR3 is TGCAGCGGATCCGCCGGGACAGAACCCTACAATGAGCAGTTCTTC.

The gene calls are TRBV27 and TRBJ2-7; the match to TRBD2 covers 10 bases. V trimming: 2 bases; J trimming: 0 bases; junction bases outside the gene matches: 10. CDR1 and CDR2 (germline): MNHEY, SMNVEV (reference sequence). This CDR3 comprises 18 residues. CDR3 amino acids: CASSLKFPSGSTSYEQYF. For the CDR3, the DNA is TGTGCCAGCAGTTTAAAGTTCCCTAGCGGGAGTACCTCCTACGAGCAGTACTTC.

J is TRBJ2-7 and V is TRBV7-9, with D perhaps TRBD2 (6 bases). V was trimmed by 0 bases and J by 7 bases, leaving 13 bases between them. This CDR3 is built from 14 residues. CDR1 is SEHNR and CDR2 is FQNEAQ in the germline V gene (reference sequence). In nucleotides, the CDR3 is TGTGCCAGCAGCTTAGCGACGGCCGGGGGTGAGCAGTACTTC. Its translation: CASSLATAGGEQYF.

In this sample, this clone turned up a few times. The chain combines TRBV10-3 with TRBJ1-1, with 7 positions matching TRBD1. V shed 4 bases and J 3 bases; nucleotides not matched to a gene: 5. This CDR3 has 14 amino acids. The V gene's germline CDR1 is ENHRY and CDR2 SYGVKD. CDR3 region: CAISARQGDTEAFF. For the CDR3, the DNA is TGTGCCATCAGTGCCAGACAGGGTGACACTGAAGCTTTCTTT.

This chain joins TRBV29-1 and TRBJ2-7; tentative D call: TRBD1 (5 bases). The V gene lost 3 bases and the J gene lost 9 bases, with 18 bases spanning the gap. The germline V gene has CDR1 SQVTM and CDR2 ANQGSEA. The CDR3 runs 13 residues. The CDR3 bases are TGCAGCGTTGATGGGCAGGGATATACGACGCAGTACTTC. Protein: CSVDGQGYTTQYF.

The chain links TRBV20-1 to TRBJ1-4; no clear D gene. Trimming pared 3 bases from V and 10 bases from J, leaving 9 bases between. The CDR3 is 11 amino acids. The germline CDR1 and CDR2 sequences are DFQATT and SNEGSKA (reference sequence). The DNA of the CDR3 is TGCAGTGCTAGGCCGGAGGTAAAACTGTTTTTT. Residues: CSARPEVKLFF.

The chain is built from TRBV20-1 and TRBJ1-1, with D unclear. The V gene's germline CDR1 is DFQATT and CDR2 SNEGSKA (reference sequence). The V and J ends lost 4 bases and 4 bases respectively, with 4 bases between them. This CDR3 is built from 10 residues. This CDR3 is CSAIGTEAFF. In DNA form, the CDR3 reads TGCAGTGCTATCGGCACTGAAGCTTTCTTT.

The chain couples TRBV7-2 to TRBJ2-7, with D perhaps TRBD2 (6 bases). This CDR3 region has 13 residues. V was clipped by 5 bases and J by 0 bases, with 8 bases between them. Per germline, CDR1 SGHTA and CDR2 FQGNSA. The CDR3 loop reads CASSVGLSYEQYF. The DNA for the CDR3 is TGTGCCAGCAGCGTGGGACTCTCCTACGAGCAGTACTTC.

The chain couples TRBV4-2 to TRBJ2-3, with D perhaps matching TRBD2 (5 bases). The CDR3 runs 14 residues. V was cut by 2 bases and J by 1 base, with 7 bases left in between. Per the germline V gene, CDR1 is LGHNA and CDR2 is YNFKEQ. CDR3 region: CASSQPAGTDTQYF. The DNA for the CDR3 is TGTGCCAGCAGCCAACCAGCGGGCACAGATACGCAGTATTTT.

The CDR3 here is CASSESGLLNQPQHF. The CDR3 DNA reads as TGTGCCAGCAGTGAATCAGGTCTCCTCAATCAGCCCCAGCATTTT. This sequence joins TRBV2 and TRBJ1-5; no definite D call. Germline loops: CDR1 SNHLY, CDR2 FYNNEI. The germline V and J ends were trimmed by 2 bases and 3 bases, with 11 bases remaining between them. CDR3 length equals 15 residues.

This clone was found once. The gene calls are TRBV18 and TRBJ2-3, with TRBD2 matching 7 bases. Germline-derived CDR1 and CDR2 are KGHSH and LQKENI. CDR3 length: 18 amino acids. V gave up 3 bases and J gave up 6 bases; unmatched junction bases: 18. For the CDR3, the DNA is TGTGCCAGCTCACCGAATTTAATCGCGGCGGGAGTCAGTGATACGCAGTATTTT. Encoded protein: CASSPNLIAAGVSDTQYF.

The rearrangement uses TRBV2 and TRBJ2-3; perhaps TRBD2 as D (6 bases). Germline loops: CDR1 SNHLY, CDR2 FYNNEI. Trimming stripped 6 bases from V and 2 bases from J, with 18 bases between. This CDR3 is 16 amino acids long. CDR3 nucleotide sequence: TGTGCCAGCAGCCTCGTCGGCGGGGCCCCCACAGATACGCAGTATTTT. It is translated as CASSLVGGAPTDTQYF. Supplemented by reference TRBV2 and TRBJ2-3, the full variable domain reads EPEVTQTPSHQVTQMGQEVILRCVPISNHLYFYWYRQILGQKVEFLVSFYNNEISEKSEIFDDQFSVERPDGSNFTLKIRSTKLEDSAMYFCASSLVGGAPTDTQYFGPGTRLTVL.

The chain employs TRBV19 and TRBJ2-2; unclear D gene. V lost 3 bases to trimming and J lost 7 bases, with 6 bases between them. Per germline, CDR1 LNHDA and CDR2 SQIVND (reference sequence). CDR3 length: 12 amino acids. The CDR3 region is CASSMVGGELFF. CDR3 nucleotides: TGTGCCAGTAGTATGGTCGGCGGGGAGCTGTTTTTT.

The chain carries TRBV5-1 and TRBJ1-1; tentative D call: TRBD1 (5 bases). The germline CDR1 and CDR2 sequences are SGHRS and YFSETQ. The CDR3 spans 16 residues. Trimming pared 3 bases from V and 0 bases from J, leaving 15 bases between. CDR3 loop: CASSWTRVNMNTEAFF. CDR3 DNA sequence: TGCGCCAGCAGCTGGACAAGAGTAAATATGAACACTGAAGCTTTCTTT.

The chain joins TRBV6-1 to TRBJ1-5, with unresolved D. This CDR3 is 14 amino acids long. Between the trimmed V and J ends, which lost 2 bases and 0 bases, there was a span of 5 bases. Germline CDR1 MNHNS, CDR2 SASEGT. CDR3 sequence reads: CASSETYSNQPQHF. The CDR3 region has the DNA TGTGCCAGCAGTGAAACATATAGCAATCAGCCCCAGCATTTT.

The V gene is TRBV2, the J gene TRBJ2-5; 7 nucleotides match TRBD2. The CDR3 contains 14 residues. Germline values: CDR1 SNHLY, CDR2 FYNNEI. After removal of 5 bases from V and 1 base from J, the junction contained 4 bases not matched to a gene. CDR3 nucleotides: TGTGCCAGCAGTCGGGGGACTACCCAAGAGACCCAGTACTTC. Its protein is CASSRGTTQETQYF. The full variable domain, rest sourced from reference TRBV2 and TRBJ2-5, is EPEVTQTPSHQVTQMGQEVILRCVPISNHLYFYWYRQILGQKVEFLVSFYNNEISEKSEIFDDQFSVERPDGSNFTLKIRSTKLEDSAMYFCASSRGTTQETQYFGPGTRLLVL.